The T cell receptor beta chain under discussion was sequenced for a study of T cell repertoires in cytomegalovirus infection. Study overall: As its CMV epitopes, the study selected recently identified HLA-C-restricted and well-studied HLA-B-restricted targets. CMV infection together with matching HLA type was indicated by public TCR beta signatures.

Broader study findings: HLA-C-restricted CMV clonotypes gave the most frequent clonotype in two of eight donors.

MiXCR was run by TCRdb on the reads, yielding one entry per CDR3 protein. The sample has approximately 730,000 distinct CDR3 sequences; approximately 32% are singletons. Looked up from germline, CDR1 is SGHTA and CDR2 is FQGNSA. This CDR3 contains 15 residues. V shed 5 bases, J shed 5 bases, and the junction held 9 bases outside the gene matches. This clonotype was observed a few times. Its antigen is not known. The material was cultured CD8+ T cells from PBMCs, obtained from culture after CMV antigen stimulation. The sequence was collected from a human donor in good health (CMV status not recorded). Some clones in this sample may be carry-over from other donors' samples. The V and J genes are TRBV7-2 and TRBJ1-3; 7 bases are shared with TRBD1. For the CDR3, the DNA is TGTGCCAGCAGCCCCGGGGACAGTAAGAGAAACACCATATATTTT. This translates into CASSPGDSKRNTIYF.